Listed below are T cell receptor beta chains from one sample, sequenced in a study of blood T cells in healthy people across ages. TCRdb recomputed calls from the 5' RACE reads with MiXCR, one row per CDR3 protein. The sample holds about 680,000 distinct CDR3 sequences; roughly 49% are singletons and the top ten take under 35%. Sequenced: blood. The receptors originated from a woman aged 55-69 years in good health. The CDR3 runs from the conserved cysteine through the conserved F or W. The D gene is left open where the match is weak. Size tells how often a clone was seen (once, few, many) or the class of an expanded clone, and some rows leave it out.

d_call	cdr3_length	clone_size	v_call	j_call	cdr3_aa	cdr3_nt
TRBD2	15	many	TRBV7-2	TRBJ2-5	CASSLDASGSETQYF	TGTGCCAGCAGCTTAGACGCTAGCGGGAGTGAGACCCAGTACTTC
TRBD1	16	.	TRBV10-3	TRBJ1-2	CAISPGTGGGGYGYTF	TGTGCCATCAGCCCCGGGACAGGGGGCGGCGGCTATGGCTACACCTTC
TRBD2	15	few	TRBV5-1	TRBJ2-5	CASTWGGSYQETQYF	TGCGCCAGTACCTGGGGGGGATCGTACCAAGAGACCCAGTACTTC
.	15	.	TRBV7-3	TRBJ2-5	CASTPGGGQGKTQYF	TGTGCCAGCACCCCTGGAGGGGGGCAAGGCAAGACCCAGTACTTC
.	14	.	TRBV7-2	TRBJ2-7	CASSLRSASHEQYF	TGTGCCAGCAGCTTACGGTCCGCTTCCCACGAGCAGTACTTC
.	14	.	TRBV7-3	TRBJ2-1	CASSTGLINNEQFF	TGTGCCAGCAGTACTGGCCTTATCAACAATGAGCAGTTCTTC
TRBD2	16	.	TRBV12-3/TRBV12-4	TRBJ2-5	CASSLQAGGQRETQYF	TGTGCCAGCAGTTTACAAGCGGGAGGACAGAGGGAGACCCAGTACTTC
.	14	.	TRBV30	TRBJ2-5	CAWSNGGSAETQYF	TGTGCCTGGAGTAATGGAGGGAGTGCCGAGACCCAGTACTTC
TRBD2	16	.	TRBV29-1	TRBJ2-5	CSGILLLAGNYNEQYF	TGCAGCGGTATCCTCCTCCTAGCGGGAAACTACAATGAGCAGTACTTC
.	15	.	TRBV4-3	TRBJ1-2	CASSRAEGVHCGYTF	TGCGCCAGCAGCCGAGCGGAAGGGGTACACTGTGGCTACACCTTC
TRBD2	15	.	TRBV11-2	TRBJ2-5	CASRGGLAGAKTQYF	TGTGCCAGTAGGGGGGGACTAGCGGGAGCAAAGACCCAGTACTTC
TRBD1	17	.	TRBV5-1	TRBJ2-4	CASSNQTGLLAKNIQYF	TGCGCCAGCAGCAACCAGACAGGGCTCCTAGCCAAAAACATTCAGTACTTC
TRBD2	15	.	TRBV10-3	TRBJ2-7	CAIAPGLAGSYEQYF	TGTGCCATCGCCCCGGGACTAGCGGGATCCTACGAGCAGTACTTC
.	14	few	TRBV10-3	TRBJ2-7	CAIWRGVPSYEQYF	TGTGCCATCTGGCGCGGGGTCCCTTCCTACGAGCAGTACTTC
.	16	.	TRBV7-8	TRBJ2-5	CASSPGVPRGQETQYF	TGTGCCAGCAGCCCAGGGGTCCCAAGGGGCCAAGAGACCCAGTACTTC